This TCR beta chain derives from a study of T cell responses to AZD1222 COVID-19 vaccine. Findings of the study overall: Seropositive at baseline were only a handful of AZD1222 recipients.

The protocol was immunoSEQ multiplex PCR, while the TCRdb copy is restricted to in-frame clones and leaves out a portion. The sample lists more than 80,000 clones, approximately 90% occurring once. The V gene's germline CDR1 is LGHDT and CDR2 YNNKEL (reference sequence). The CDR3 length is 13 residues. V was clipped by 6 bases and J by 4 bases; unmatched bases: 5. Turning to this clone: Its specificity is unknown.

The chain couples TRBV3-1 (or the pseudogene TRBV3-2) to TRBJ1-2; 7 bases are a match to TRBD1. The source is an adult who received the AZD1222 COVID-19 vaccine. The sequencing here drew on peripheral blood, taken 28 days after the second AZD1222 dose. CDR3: CASRDGTVYGYTF. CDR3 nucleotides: TGTGCCAGCAGGGACGGGACAGTCTATGGCTACACCTTC.